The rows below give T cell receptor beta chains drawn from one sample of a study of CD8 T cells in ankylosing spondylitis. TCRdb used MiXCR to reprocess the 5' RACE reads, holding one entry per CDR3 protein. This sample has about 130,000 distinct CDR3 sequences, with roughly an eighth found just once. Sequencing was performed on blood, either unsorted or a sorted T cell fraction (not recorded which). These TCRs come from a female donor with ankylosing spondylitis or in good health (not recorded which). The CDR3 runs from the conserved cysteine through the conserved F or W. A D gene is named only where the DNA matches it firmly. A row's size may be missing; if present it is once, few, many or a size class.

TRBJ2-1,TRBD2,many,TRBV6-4,TGTGCCAGCAGTGACTCGATTTCTAGCGGGAGTAATGAGCAGTTCTTC,CASSDSISSGSNEQFF
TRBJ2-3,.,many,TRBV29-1,TGCAGCGTTCGGGGGCAGGGCACAGATACGCAGTATTTT,CSVRGQGTDTQYF
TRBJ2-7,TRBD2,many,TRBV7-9,TGTGCCAGCAGCTTAGCGTGGGCGGGGGGTTCCTACGAGCAGTACTTC,CASSLAWAGGSYEQYF
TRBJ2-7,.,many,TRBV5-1,TGCGCCAGCAGCCCAATGCCCTATGCCTACGAGCAGTACTTC,CASSPMPYAYEQYF
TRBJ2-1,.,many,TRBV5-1,TGCGCCAGCAGCTTGGTTGGACCGGACAGTCGACATCATGAGCAGTTCTTC,CASSLVGPDSRHHEQFF
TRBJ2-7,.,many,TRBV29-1,TGCAGCGTTGCTCAGGCGCCGGAGCAGTACTTC,CSVAQAPEQYF
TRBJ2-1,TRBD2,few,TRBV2,TGTGCCAGCACCCCACTCACGGGACTAACCCTATACAATGAGCAGTTCTTC,CASTPLTGLTLYNEQFF
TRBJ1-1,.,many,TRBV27,TGTGCCAGCAGTTCCCTGCAGGCAAATACAAACGCTGAAGCTTTCTTT,CASSSLQANTNAEAFF
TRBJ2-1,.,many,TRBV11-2,TGTGCCGGGGGACCTCGGGAGCCCGGCTCGTACAATGAGCAGTTCTTC,CAGGPREPGSYNEQFF
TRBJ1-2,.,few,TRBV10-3,TGTGCCATCAGTGGGGGCGAGACCTATGGCTACACCTTC,CAISGGETYGYTF
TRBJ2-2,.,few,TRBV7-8,TGTGCCAGCAGCCCGAATGATATAAACACCGGGGAGCTGTTTTTT,CASSPNDINTGELFF
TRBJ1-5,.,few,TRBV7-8,TGTGCCAGCAGCTTAGCACAGGACAATCAGCCCCAGCATTTT,CASSLAQDNQPQHF
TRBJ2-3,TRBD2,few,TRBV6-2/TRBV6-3,TGTGCCAGCAGTTCGGGAATATGGACTAGCGGGACGGCAGATACGCAGTATTTT,CASSSGIWTSGTADTQYF
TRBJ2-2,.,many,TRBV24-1,TGTGCCACCAGTGATCCTTCGAACACCGGGGAGCTGTTTTTT,CATSDPSNTGELFF
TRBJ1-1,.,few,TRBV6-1,TGTGCCAGCAGCCCAGGGCAGGGACGGATGAACACTGAAGCTTTCTTT,CASSPGQGRMNTEAFF
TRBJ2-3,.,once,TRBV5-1,TGCGCCAGCAGCTTGAGCTCAGGGGCGGGCACAGATACGCAGTATTTT,CASSLSSGAGTDTQYF
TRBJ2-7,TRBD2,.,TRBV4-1,TGCGCCAGCAGCCAAGGGCTGGGACTAGCGGGAGTTAACGAGCAGTACTTC,CASSQGLGLAGVNEQYF
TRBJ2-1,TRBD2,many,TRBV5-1,TGCGCCAGCAGCTTGTCGGGACTAGCCAATGAGCAGTTCTTC,CASSLSGLANEQFF
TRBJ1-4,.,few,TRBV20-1,TGCTGTGCTACAGGACGGGGGGGCACAGCGGCTAATGAAAAACTGTTTTTT,CCATGRGGTAANEKLFF
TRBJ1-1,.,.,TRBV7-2,TGTGCCAGCAGCTTACTCCAATGGACTGAAGCTTTCTTT,CASSLLQWTEAFF
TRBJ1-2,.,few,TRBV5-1,TGCGCCAGCAGCTCCGAAGGGGGATCGGGGTCTGGCTACACCTTC,CASSSEGGSGSGYTF
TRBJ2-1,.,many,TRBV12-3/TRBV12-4,TGTGCCAGCTCCCGACAAGGCGAGCGGAACTACAATGAGCAGTTCTTC,CASSRQGERNYNEQFF
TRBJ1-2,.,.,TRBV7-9,TGTGCCAGCAGCTTACAGGGTCTTCCTAACTATGGCTACACCTTC,CASSLQGLPNYGYTF
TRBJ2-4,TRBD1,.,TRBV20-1,TGCAATGCGTTTAGCGAGCCAGGGGGCATTCAGTACTTC,CNAFSEPGGIQYF
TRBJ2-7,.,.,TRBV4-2,TGTGCCAGCAGCCAAGCTGCGGCGGAGCAGTACTTC,CASSQAAAEQYF
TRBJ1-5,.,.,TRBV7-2,TGTGCCAGCACCCTAATATCGACGTCTAGCAATCAGCCCCAGCATTTT,CASTLISTSSNQPQHF
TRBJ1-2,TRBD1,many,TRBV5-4,TGTGCCAGCAGCAAACAGGGGGCTGGTGGCTACACCTTC,CASSKQGAGGYTF
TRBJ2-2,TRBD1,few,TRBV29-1,TGCAGCGTTGATACCGGGACAGGGAACGGGGAGCTGTTTTTT,CSVDTGTGNGELFF
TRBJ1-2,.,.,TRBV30,TGTGCCTGGAACAAGCAGGGGCCGAACTATGGCTACACCTTC,CAWNKQGPNYGYTF
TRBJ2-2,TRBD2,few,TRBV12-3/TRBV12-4,TGTGCCAGCAGCCTAGCGGGCCGCACCGGGGAGCTGTTTTTT,CASSLAGRTGELFF
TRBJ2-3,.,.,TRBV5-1,TGCGCCAGCAGCTTGGTTCTGGGGGTCGCAGATACGCAGTATTTT,CASSLVLGVADTQYF
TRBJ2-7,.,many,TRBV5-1,TGCGCCAGCAGCTTGGGGGTAGAACCATACTACGAGCAGTACTTC,CASSLGVEPYYEQYF
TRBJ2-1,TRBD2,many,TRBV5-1,TGCGCCAGCATGACGGGAGGTTCAGACAATGAGCAGTTCTTC,CASMTGGSDNEQFF
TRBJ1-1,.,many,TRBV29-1,TGCAGCGTTCGGGACCCGAACACTGAAGCTTTCTTT,CSVRDPNTEAFF
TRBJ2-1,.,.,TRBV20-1,TGCAGTGCTAGAGATTCTAGACAGGACCCCGTCAATGAGCAGTTCTTC,CSARDSRQDPVNEQFF
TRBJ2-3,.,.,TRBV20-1,TGCAGCGACCCGGGGCGCAGAGATACGCAGTATTTT,CSDPGRRDTQYF